Listed below are T cell receptor beta chains from one sample, sequenced in a study of CD8+ T cells in alopecia areata. Sequenced by immunoSEQ multiplex PCR; TCRdb stores in-frame clones only, minus some. The table records about 180,000 clones, 53% of them present only once. The sequences come from CD8+ T cells sorted from blood, collected at week 24, from a patient treated with tofacitinib. These TCRs come from a human donor with alopecia areata. Both conserved end residues are part of each CDR3. A D gene is named only where the DNA matches it firmly. Not all rows give a size; the values are once, few, many and, for expanded clones, a class.

TRBJ2-4	TRBV30	few	TRBD2	TGTGCCTGGAGCAGAAACGGCGGGGGAAACATTCAGTACTTC	CAWSRNGGGNIQYF
TRBJ1-4	TRBV30	once	.	TGTGCCTGGAGTTCATCCAGGTATAATGAAAAACTGTTTTTT	CAWSSSRYNEKLFF
TRBJ2-1	TRBV4-3	.	.	TGCGCCAGCAGCCAAGATTCCAATGAGCAGTTCTTC	CASSQDSNEQFF
TRBJ1-5	TRBV30	.	.	TGTGCCTGGAGTGAAGGTAACAATCAGCCCCAGCATTTT	CAWSEGNNQPQHF
TRBJ1-1	TRBV9	.	TRBD1	TGTGCCAGCAGCCCCCGACAGGGCCTGAACACTGAAGCTTTCTTT	CASSPRQGLNTEAFF
TRBJ1-3	TRBV5-6	few	.	TGTGCCAGCAGCTTGGCCGATGGAAACACCATATATTTT	CASSLADGNTIYF
TRBJ1-4	TRBV29-1	.	.	TGCAGCGTTGTTCGGGGTGAAAAACTGTTTTTT	CSVVRGEKLFF
TRBJ2-7	TRBV10-1	.	.	TGCGCCAGCAGTGGGACGCCAGACGACGAGCAGTACTTC	CASSGTPDDEQYF
TRBJ2-1	TRBV11-2	.	TRBD1	TGTGCCAGCAGCCCGCCGGACAGGGGGATGTTCTTC	CASSPPDRGMFF
TRBJ1-2	TRBV5-6	.	TRBD1	TGTGCCAGCAGCTCCGCCGGGACAGGGGAGTGGGGCACCTTC	CASSSAGTGEWGTF
TRBJ2-5	TRBV29-1	few	TRBD2	TGCAGCGTTGATTCCGGACTAGAGCAAGAGACCCAGTACTTC	CSVDSGLEQETQYF
TRBJ2-5	TRBV14	.	.	TGTGCCAGCAGCCAAGATCGGAGTCAGGAGACCCAGTACTTC	CASSQDRSQETQYF
TRBJ1-2	TRBV29-1	.	TRBD1	TGCAGCGCCCCGGGACAGGGGGCGACGGGCTACACCTTC	CSAPGQGATGYTF
TRBJ2-7	TRBV27	.	.	TGTGCCAGCAGTTTAGAGGGGGGCTACGAGCAGTACTTC	CASSLEGGYEQYF
TRBJ2-3	TRBV4-3	few	.	TGCGCCAGCAGCCAAGAGGGCAGCGGAGAAGGCACAGATACGCAGTATTTT	CASSQEGSGEGTDTQYF
TRBJ2-4	TRBV5-4	few	TRBD1	TGTGCCAGCAGCCACAGGGGGCCGAGGACCAAAAACATTCAGTACTTC	CASSHRGPRTKNIQYF
TRBJ1-2	TRBV5-1	once	.	TGCGCCAGCAGCTTGGATGTTTCTTCTCATGGCTACACCTTC	CASSLDVSSHGYTF
TRBJ2-7	TRBV13	.	TRBD2	TGTGCCAGCAGCTTAGCGGGGGGGCCAAATGAGCAGTACTTC	CASSLAGGPNEQYF
TRBJ2-3	TRBV27	few	TRBD1	TGTGCCAGCGGGACAGGGATCACAGATACGCAGTATTTT	CASGTGITDTQYF
TRBJ1-4	TRBV27	.	.	TGTGCCAGCAGTATTGACGGCTTTAATGAAAAACTGTTTTTT	CASSIDGFNEKLFF
TRBJ2-2	TRBV4-2	.	TRBD2	TGTGCCAGCAGCCAAGGAGCGGGGGGGCGCACCGGGGAGCTGTTTTTT	CASSQGAGGRTGELFF
TRBJ2-3	TRBV5-6	.	TRBD1	TGTGCCAGCAGCAGGACAGGGGAATCGAGCACAGATACGCAGTATTTT	CASSRTGESSTDTQYF
TRBJ2-2	TRBV7-6	once	.	TGTGCCAGCAGCTTAGGGGGGGACGGGGAGCTGTTTTTT	CASSLGGDGELFF
TRBJ1-5	TRBV7-7	.	TRBD1	TGTGCCAGCAGCTCAAACCGGGACAGGGGTCCTAATCAGCCCCAGCATTTT	CASSSNRDRGPNQPQHF
TRBJ1-2	TRBV27	.	.	TGTGCCAGCAGTCCCTGGGAGGGAGATGGCTACACCTTC	CASSPWEGDGYTF
TRBJ2-2	TRBV30	.	.	TGTGCCTGGAGTTTGTGGAACACCGGGGAGCTGTTTTTT	CAWSLWNTGELFF
TRBJ1-5	TRBV30	.	.	TGTGCCTGGAGTGTCGGCCCCCCGGGGATTAATCAGCCCCAGCATTTT	CAWSVGPPGINQPQHF
TRBJ1-4	TRBV29-1	.	TRBD1	TGCAGCGTGCGGGGACAGGGGGCGAATGAAAAACTGTTTTTT	CSVRGQGANEKLFF
TRBJ2-3	TRBV4-3	.	.	TGCGCCAGCAGCCAAGCAGGGGGGCTTCCGCAGTATTTT	CASSQAGGLPQYF
TRBJ2-4	TRBV4-1	few	.	TGCGCCAGCAGCCAAAACACAGCGCTAGCCAAAAACATTCAGTACTTC	CASSQNTALAKNIQYF
TRBJ2-6	TRBV9	.	TRBD1	TGTGCCAGCAGCGCCGCCGGGACAGGCGTCTCTGGGGCCAACGTCCTGACTTTC	CASSAAGTGVSGANVLTF
TRBJ2-1	TRBV11-1	.	.	TGTGCCAGCAGCTCCGTTGGGAATGAGCAGTTCTTC	CASSSVGNEQFF
TRBJ2-4	TRBV9	.	TRBD1	TGTGCCAGCAGCCCAACCGGGACAGGGGAAAACATTCAGTACTTC	CASSPTGTGENIQYF
TRBJ2-7	TRBV29-1	few	.	TGCAGCGTCGAGGGACGGGACTACGAGCAGTACTTC	CSVEGRDYEQYF
TRBJ1-1	TRBV29-1	.	.	TGCAGCGTTATCTCGGGCACTGAAGCTTTCTTT	CSVISGTEAFF
TRBJ1-2	TRBV7-2	.	.	TGTGCCAGCAGCTTAGCAGTCAGCGAAAGTAGGAACTATGGCTACACCTTC	CASSLAVSESRNYGYTF
TRBJ1-1	TRBV4-3	.	.	TGCGCCAGCAGCCAAGATAGGGGATTAGTCACTGAAGCTTTCTTT	CASSQDRGLVTEAFF
TRBJ2-1	TRBV7-3	.	.	TGTGCCAGCAGCGCAGGTAACTCCTACAATGAGCAGTTCTTC	CASSAGNSYNEQFF
TRBJ1-2	TRBV13	once	.	TGTGCCAGCTCATTTCGGGGAAACTATGGCTACACCTTC	CASSFRGNYGYTF
TRBJ2-7	TRBV20-1	.	.	TGCAGTGCTATGACTGGGGTAGAGCAGTACTTC	CSAMTGVEQYF
TRBJ1-2	TRBV2	.	.	TGTGCCAGCAGTGATGGGGGGACTAACTATGGCTACACCTTC	CASSDGGTNYGYTF
TRBJ2-6	TRBV7-9	few	.	TGTGCCAGCAGCTTATCCTCTGGGGCCAACGTCCTGACTTTC	CASSLSSGANVLTF
TRBJ1-5	TRBV4-3	.	.	TGCGCCAGCAGCCAAGATCTCGAGAGCAATCAGCCCCAGCATTTT	CASSQDLESNQPQHF
TRBJ1-1	TRBV7-3	.	.	TGTGCCAGCAGCTTAAAGGGGGGGATGAACACTGAAGCTTTCTTT	CASSLKGGMNTEAFF
TRBJ2-7	TRBV4-3	.	TRBD2	TGCGCCAGCAGCCAAGAGTCGGGGGGGGCTGATGAGCAGTACTTC	CASSQESGGADEQYF
TRBJ1-5	TRBV19	.	.	TGTGCCAGCACCGACGGCTTTGGCAATCAGCCCCAGCATTTT	CASTDGFGNQPQHF
TRBJ2-7	TRBV4-3	.	TRBD1	TGCGCCAGCAGCCAAACCAGGGGGCAAGACTACGAGCAGTACTTC	CASSQTRGQDYEQYF
TRBJ2-7	TRBV6-6	.	.	TGTGCCAGCAACATCCGGGACACCTTTTACGAGCAGTACTTC	CASNIRDTFYEQYF
TRBJ2-7	TRBV27	.	TRBD1	TGTGCCAGCAGTTTAGTCAGGGGGAATACCTACGAGCAGTACTTC	CASSLVRGNTYEQYF
TRBJ1-6	TRBV7-2	.	TRBD1	TGTGCCAGCAGCCGTAGGGACAGTAATTCACCCCTCCACTTT	CASSRRDSNSPLHF